This T cell receptor beta chain was sequenced in a study of response to subunit inactivated influenza vaccine. Trimming cost V 3 bases and J 3 bases, with 12 bases left between them. The CDR3 covers 14 residues. Germline CDR1 MDHEN, CDR2 SYDVKM. TCRdb reprocessed the RT-PCR reads via MiXCR and lists one record per CDR3 protein. The sample holds about 570,000 distinct CDR3 sequences, about 11% seen once. In this sample, this clonotype turned up many times. The receptor was derived from a man between 45 and 60 years old who received an inactivated influenza vaccine. The source material was PBMCs from blood, sampled on the day of vaccination. The chain links TRBV28 to TRBJ2-7, with D maybe TRBD2 (7 bases). CDR3 DNA: TGTGCCAGCAGTTTGGGGGGGCTCGACTACGAGCAGTACTTC. Its protein is CASSLGGLDYEQYF.